These 29 T cell receptor beta chains were sequenced from one sample in a study of T cells expressing NK-cell markers. From the 5' RACE reads, TCRdb lists one entry per CDR3 protein and no DNA. Its listing shows 90,000 to 130,000 distinct CDR3 sequences. The sequencing sample was made of blood T cells: a sorted CD56 or NKG2C T cell subset, CD4+ or CD8+ T cells, or bulk PBMC T cells (not recorded which). The receptor source for this set is a woman between 18 and 70 years old in good health.

This chain links TRBV7-9 with TRBJ1-1. Germline assignment: CDR1 SEHNR and CDR2 FQNEAQ (reference sequence). The CDR3 is 17 amino acids. The CDR3 is CASSPKGVGPTNTEAFF.

The rearrangement links TRBV12-3 or TRBV12-4 to TRBJ2-5; as DNA is missing, the TRBD2 call by TCRdb cannot be tested. The CDR3 extends over 13 amino acids. The CDR3 spells CASSTPVGETQYF.

This chain joins TRBV11-2 and TRBJ1-2. CDR1 is SGHAT and CDR2 is FQNNGV in the germline V gene. The CDR3 consists of 12 residues. The CDR3: CAVHTINYGYTF. The full variable domain, its missing parts supplied by reference TRBV11-2 and TRBJ1-2, is EAGVAQSPRYKIIEKRQSVAFWCNPISGHATLYWYQQILGQGPKLLIQFQNNGVVDDSQLPKDRFSAERLKGVDSTLKIQPAKLEDSAVYLCAVHTINYGYTFGSGTRLTVV.

This chain connects TRBV6-2 or TRBV6-3 to TRBJ2-1; TCRdb picks TRBD2, but there is no DNA to check that call. Germline CDR1 and CDR2: MNHEY and SVGEGT. This CDR3 is 15 amino acids long. The CDR3: CASRKGLAVYNEQFF.

The chain carries TRBV27 and TRBJ2-3. Germline V lookup: CDR1 MNHEY, CDR2 SMNVEV (reference sequence). CDR3 length: 14 residues. The CDR3 sequence is CASSANPSTDTQYF.

The genes are TRBV29-1 and TRBJ2-3; TCRdb designates TRBD2, a call that cannot be tested without DNA. The CDR3 length is 15 residues. Looked up from germline, CDR1 is SQVTM and CDR2 is ANQGSEA. This chain's CDR3 is CSVEDRGAEKDTQYF.

The genes are TRBV27 and TRBJ2-5; lacking DNA, the TRBD1 call made by TCRdb goes unchecked. Germline V CDR1 and CDR2: MNHEY, SMNVEV (reference sequence). The CDR3 has 15 amino acids. CDR3 loop: CASSFSPQGQETQYF.

The gene calls are TRBV29-1 and TRBJ1-3. The CDR3 runs to 16 residues. Germline CDR1 reads SQVTM; CDR2 reads ANQGSEA. The CDR3 sequence is CSVEEDPQHYGNTIYF.

This chain joins TRBV28 and TRBJ1-1; TCRdb reports TRBD1, a call that lacks DNA to check it against. CDR1 is MDHEN and CDR2 is SYDVKM in the germline V gene. The CDR3 spans 13 residues. The CDR3 reads CASSPGPNTEAFF.

V is TRBV9 and J is TRBJ2-3; as DNA is missing, the TRBD1 call by TCRdb cannot be tested. The CDR3 is 16 residues long. Germline CDR1 SGDLS, CDR2 YYNGEE. CDR3: CASSVEGGSGGDTQYF.

CDR3 protein: CASSSVRAVTYNEQFF. The genes are TRBV6-2 or TRBV6-3 and TRBJ2-1; TCRdb picks TRBD2, but there is no DNA to check that call. Germline values: CDR1 MNHEY, CDR2 SVGEGT. The CDR3 is 16 amino acids.

The V and J genes are TRBV14 and TRBJ2-5. CDR1 is SGHDN and CDR2 is FVKESK in the germline V gene. The CDR3 is 13 residues long. The CDR3 spells CASSQDYQETQYF.

The chain recombines TRBV6-2 or TRBV6-3 with TRBJ2-1; TCRdb names TRBD1, which stays unverified in the absence of DNA. The CDR3 loop spans 16 amino acids. CDR1 MNHEY and CDR2 SVGEGT come from the germline V gene. CDR3 in amino acids: CASSYEAGDNYNEQFF.

The chain carries TRBV7-9 and TRBJ2-5. This CDR3 is 15 amino acids long. CDR1 SEHNR and CDR2 FQNEAQ come from the germline V gene (reference sequence). The CDR3 sequence: CASQPFSSGKGTQYF.

The J gene is TRBJ2-1, the V gene TRBV27; TCRdb proposes TRBD1, but this gene call is untestable without DNA. This CDR3 contains 14 residues. The germline V gene has CDR1 MNHEY and CDR2 SMNVEV (reference sequence). The CDR3 sequence: CASSSSLRGNEQFF.

This CDR3 reads CASSLADSATYEQYF. The chain links TRBV7-2 to TRBJ2-7; TCRdb selects TRBD1, and the lack of DNA leaves this call unchecked. The length of the CDR3 is 15 residues. The germline V gene has CDR1 SGHTA and CDR2 FQGNSA.

The chain couples TRBV21-1 to TRBJ2-3; TCRdb's D call, TRBD1, is unchecked because there is no DNA. TRBV21-1 is labeled a pseudogene. This CDR3 contains 14 residues. The CDR3 here is CASSKEGLGDTQYF.

V and J are TRBV7-9 and TRBJ2-1; TCRdb's D call of TRBD1 is untestable without DNA. From germline, CDR1 is SEHNR and CDR2 FQNEAQ (reference sequence). This CDR3 is built from 16 residues. CDR3: CASSLPPGGVINEQFF.

The chain joins TRBV27 to TRBJ1-4; TCRdb selects TRBD1, and the lack of DNA leaves this call unchecked. Germline assignment: CDR1 MNHEY and CDR2 SMNVEV (reference sequence). CDR3 length equals 16 residues. The CDR3 loop reads CASSLSIEGVGEKLFF.

The genes are TRBV4-3 and TRBJ2-3. The CDR3 runs 14 residues. The germline V gene has CDR1 LGHNA and CDR2 YSLEER. The CDR3: CASSQDPLEDTQYF.

The chain uses TRBV27 and TRBJ2-3. CDR1 and CDR2 (germline): MNHEY, SMNVEV (reference sequence). CDR3 length equals 13 residues. This chain's CDR3 is CASSFYTTDTQYF.

The V and J genes are TRBV30 and TRBJ2-2; TCRdb names TRBD1, which stays unverified in the absence of DNA. CDR1 and CDR2 (germline): GTSNPN, SVGIG (reference sequence). The CDR3 contains 13 residues. The CDR3: CAWSVLGGGELFF.

This chain links TRBV6-2 or TRBV6-3 with TRBJ2-2. The germline V gene has CDR1 MNHEY and CDR2 SVGEGT. This CDR3 is 14 amino acids long. The CDR3 region is CASSYSSNTGELFF.

This chain's CDR3 is CASSPRGLSNEQFF. V and J are TRBV4-2 and TRBJ2-1; no DNA is available, so the TRBD1 call from TCRdb remains unchecked. CDR3 length: 14 amino acids. The V gene's germline CDR1 is LGHNA and CDR2 YNFKEQ.

The chain combines TRBV27 with TRBJ1-4; TCRdb gives TRBD1 as the D gene, but with no DNA this cannot be confirmed. The CDR3 has 15 residues. Germline V gene lookup returns CDR1 MNHEY and CDR2 SMNVEV (reference sequence). The CDR3 protein is CASSRSRGGNEKLFF.

The chain carries TRBV9 and TRBJ2-5; TCRdb proposes TRBD1, but this gene call is untestable without DNA. Germline loops: CDR1 SGDLS, CDR2 YYNGEE. The CDR3 covers 16 residues. CDR3 residues: CASSVVPTESGETQYF.

This rearrangement joins TRBV29-1 to TRBJ2-1; TCRdb's D call, TRBD2, is unchecked because there is no DNA. The germline V gene has CDR1 SQVTM and CDR2 ANQGSEA. The CDR3 has 14 residues. The CDR3 protein is CSVEDRGLAHMLVF.

J is TRBJ1-5 and V is TRBV9; as DNA is missing, the TRBD1 call by TCRdb cannot be tested. Germline lookup yields CDR1 SGDLS and CDR2 YYNGEE. The CDR3 sequence is 14 residues long. This CDR3 is CASSAQGAFQPQHF.

The genes are TRBV9 and TRBJ2-2. The CDR3 is 15 residues long. In germline, CDR1 is SGDLS, CDR2 YYNGEE. The CDR3 loop is CASSVAGSGTGELFF.